This T cell receptor (beta chain) was sequenced in a study of cytomegalovirus exposure and HLA in healthy donors. Points from the study as a whole: TCR beta sequences reportedly predicted most subjects' HLA-A and HLA-B alleles accurately. Earlier results showed most TCR beta V segments being productive about 90% or about 30% of the time.

60 Vbeta and 13 Jbeta primers were used in PCR. Some clones are missing from TCRdb's copy, which holds only in-frame ones; the method was immunoSEQ multiplex PCR. Of 90,000 or so clones listed, about 80% are singletons. On this clone: Its target is unknown.

Trimming cost V 1 base and J 4 bases, with 10 bases left between them. The CDR3 runs 14 residues. Germline CDR1 is SEHNR and CDR2 is FQNEAQ (reference sequence). The clonotype comes from a man aged 30 to 45 in good health and CMV-seropositive. J is TRBJ1-1 and V is TRBV7-9; a possible D gene is TRBD1 (6 bases). The sequenced sample consisted of PBMCs. CDR3 nucleotides: TGTGCCAGCAGCTTAGGAGGGGGTGGCACTGAAGCTTTCTTT. Its protein is CASSLGGGGTEAFF.